This T cell receptor (beta chain) was recorded in a study of memory CD4+ T cells and cytomegalovirus serostatus. Study in general: Of the healthy Belgian adults, 9 were CMV seropositive and about 24 seronegative. Study-level findings and limits: CMV serostatus prediction reached median AUC about 0.95, or 0.9 with US-trained model.

The sort gate was single viable CD3+CD4+CD8-CD45RO+ cells for memory CD4+ T cells. Positive selection with CD4 microbeads enriched total CD4+ T cells. In the original processing: After removing out-of-frame reads, 2 million to 2.5 million distinct TCRbeta sequences remained. TCRdb's table, derived via immunoSEQ multiplex PCR, lists solely in-frame clones and lacks some. The D gene and trimming were derived from the DNA, and the V and J assignments and clone size from that table. Of 50,000 to 75,000 clones listed, approximately 78% are singletons. This clone was counted once. The antigen is unknown. Sequenced sample: memory CD4+ T cells from blood. This TCR was recovered from an adult in good health and CMV-seronegative.

The CDR3 DNA reads TGTGCCATCAGTGACAGGGAAAGGGGGGAAGCTTTCTTT. Its translation: CAISDRERGEAFF. The V gene is TRBV10-3, the J gene TRBJ1-1; TRBD1 is a possible D gene (6 bases). Germline V CDR1 and CDR2: ENHRY, SYGVKD. The CDR3 has 13 residues. Trimming cost V 3 bases and J 8 bases, with 13 bases left between them.